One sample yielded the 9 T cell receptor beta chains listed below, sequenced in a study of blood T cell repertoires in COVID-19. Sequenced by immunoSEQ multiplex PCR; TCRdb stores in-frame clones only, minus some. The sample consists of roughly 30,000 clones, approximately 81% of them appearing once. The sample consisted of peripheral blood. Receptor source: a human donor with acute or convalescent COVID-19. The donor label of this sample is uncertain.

The CDR3 sequence is CASSSTTSGSRETQYF. CDR3 DNA sequence: TGTGCCAGCAGCTCTACTACTAGCGGGAGCCGAGAGACCCAGTACTTC. The rearrangement joins TRBV7-9 to TRBJ2-5; TRBD2 aligns across 11 bases. This CDR3 spans 16 amino acids. CDR1 and CDR2 from the germline V gene are SEHNR and FQNEAQ (reference sequence). V lost 4 bases to trimming and J lost 4 bases; unmatched junction nucleotides: 8.

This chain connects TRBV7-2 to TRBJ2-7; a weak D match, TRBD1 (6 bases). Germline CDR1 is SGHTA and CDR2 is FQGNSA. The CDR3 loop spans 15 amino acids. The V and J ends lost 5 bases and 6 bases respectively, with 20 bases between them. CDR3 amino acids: CASSLGGHRASEQYF. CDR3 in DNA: TGTGCCAGCAGCCTAGGGGGACACCGGGCTTCCGAGCAGTACTTC.

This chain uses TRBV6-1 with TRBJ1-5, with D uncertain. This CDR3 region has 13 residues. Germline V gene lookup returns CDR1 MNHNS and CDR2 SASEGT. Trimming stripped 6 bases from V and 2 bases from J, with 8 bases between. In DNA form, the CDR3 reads TGTGCCAGCAGCCCCAGCGGCAATCAGCCCCAGCATTTT. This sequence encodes CASSPSGNQPQHF.

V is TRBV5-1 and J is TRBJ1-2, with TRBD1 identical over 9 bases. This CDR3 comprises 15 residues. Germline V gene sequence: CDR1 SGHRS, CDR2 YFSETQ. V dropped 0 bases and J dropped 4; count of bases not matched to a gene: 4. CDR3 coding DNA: TGCGCCAGCAGCTTGGAGGGACAGGGAGGCTATGGCTACACCTTC. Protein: CASSLEGQGGYGYTF.

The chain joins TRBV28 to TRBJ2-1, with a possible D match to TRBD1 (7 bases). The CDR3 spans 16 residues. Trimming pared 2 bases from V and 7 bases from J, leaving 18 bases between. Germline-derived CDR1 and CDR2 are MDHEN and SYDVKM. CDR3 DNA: TGTGCCAGCAGTTTAGGGACTGAGCTGACAGGGAATGAGCAGTTCTTC. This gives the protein CASSLGTELTGNEQFF.

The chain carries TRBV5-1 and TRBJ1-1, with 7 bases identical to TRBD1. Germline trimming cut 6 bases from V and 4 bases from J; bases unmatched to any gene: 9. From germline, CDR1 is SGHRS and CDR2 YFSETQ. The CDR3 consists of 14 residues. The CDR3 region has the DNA TGCGCCAGCAAACAACTTTACAGGGGCACTGAAGCTTTCTTT. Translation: CASKQLYRGTEAFF.

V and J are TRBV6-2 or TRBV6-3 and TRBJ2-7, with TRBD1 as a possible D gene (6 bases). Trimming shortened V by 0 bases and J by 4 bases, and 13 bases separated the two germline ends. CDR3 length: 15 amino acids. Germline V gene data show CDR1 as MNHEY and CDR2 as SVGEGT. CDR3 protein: CASSYSTDRPYEQYF. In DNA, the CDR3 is TGTGCCAGCAGTTACTCGACGGACAGACCTTACGAGCAGTACTTC.

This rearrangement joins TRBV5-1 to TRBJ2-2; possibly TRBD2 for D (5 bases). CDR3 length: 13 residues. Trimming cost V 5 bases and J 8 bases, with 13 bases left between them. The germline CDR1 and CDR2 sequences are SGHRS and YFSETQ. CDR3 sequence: CASRSSGSGELFF. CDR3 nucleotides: TGCGCCAGCAGGTCATCGGGGTCTGGGGAGCTGTTTTTT. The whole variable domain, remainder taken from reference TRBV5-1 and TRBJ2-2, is KAGVTQTPRYLIKTRGQQVTLSCSPISGHRSVSWYQQTPGQGLQFLFEYFSETQRNKGNFPGRFSGRQFSNSRSEMNVSTLELGDSALYLCASRSSGSGELFFGEGSRLTVL.

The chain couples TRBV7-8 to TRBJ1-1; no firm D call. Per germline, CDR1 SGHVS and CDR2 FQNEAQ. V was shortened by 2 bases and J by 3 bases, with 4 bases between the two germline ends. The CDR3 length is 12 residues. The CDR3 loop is CASSLSDTEAFF. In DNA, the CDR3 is TGTGCCAGCAGCTTATCGGACACTGAAGCTTTCTTT.